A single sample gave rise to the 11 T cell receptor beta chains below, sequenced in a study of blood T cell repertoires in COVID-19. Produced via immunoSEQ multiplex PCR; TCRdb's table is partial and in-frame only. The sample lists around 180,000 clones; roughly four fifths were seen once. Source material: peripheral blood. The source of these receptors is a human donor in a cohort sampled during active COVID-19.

The CDR3 loop reads CASSLWVASGTDTQYF. CDR3 nucleotide sequence: TGTGCCAGCAGTTTATGGGTGGCTAGCGGCACAGATACGCAGTATTTT. The chain combines TRBV28 with TRBJ2-3, with D perhaps matching TRBD2 (6 bases). CDR1 and CDR2 from the germline V gene are MDHEN and SYDVKM. V was shortened by 0 bases and J by 1 base, with 11 bases between the two germline ends. The CDR3 loop spans 16 amino acids.

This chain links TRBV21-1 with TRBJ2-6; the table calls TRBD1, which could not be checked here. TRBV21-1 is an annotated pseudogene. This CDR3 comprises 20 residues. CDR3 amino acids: CASSPPTGLSLSSGANVLTF. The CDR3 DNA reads TGTGCCAGCAGCCCTCCGACAGGGCTGTCTCTTAGCTCTGGGGCCAACGTCCTGACTTTC.

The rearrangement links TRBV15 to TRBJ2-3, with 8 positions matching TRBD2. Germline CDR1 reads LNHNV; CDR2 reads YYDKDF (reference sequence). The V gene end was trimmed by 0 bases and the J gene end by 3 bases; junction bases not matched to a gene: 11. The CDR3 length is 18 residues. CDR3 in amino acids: CATSRDGTFGGATDTQYF. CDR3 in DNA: TGTGCCACCAGCAGAGATGGGACTTTCGGGGGGGCAACAGATACGCAGTATTTT.

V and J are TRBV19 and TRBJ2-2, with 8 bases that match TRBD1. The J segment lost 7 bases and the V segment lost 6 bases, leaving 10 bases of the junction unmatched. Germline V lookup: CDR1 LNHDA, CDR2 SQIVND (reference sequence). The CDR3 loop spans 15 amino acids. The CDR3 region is CASRTGTGSYGELFF. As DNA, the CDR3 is TGTGCCAGTAGAACCGGGACAGGATCCTACGGGGAGCTGTTTTTT.

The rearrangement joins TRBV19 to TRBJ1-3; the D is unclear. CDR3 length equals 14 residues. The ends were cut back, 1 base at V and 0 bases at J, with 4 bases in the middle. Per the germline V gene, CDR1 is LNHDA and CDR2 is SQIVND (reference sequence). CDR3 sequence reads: CASSIAGSGNTIYF. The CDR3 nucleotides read TGTGCCAGTAGTATAGCAGGCTCTGGAAACACCATATATTTT.

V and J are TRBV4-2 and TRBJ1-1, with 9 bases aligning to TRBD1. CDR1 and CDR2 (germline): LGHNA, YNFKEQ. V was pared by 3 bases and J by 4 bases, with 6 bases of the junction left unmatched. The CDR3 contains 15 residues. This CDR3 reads CASSHDDRGGTEAFF. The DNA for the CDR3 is TGTGCCAGCAGCCATGATGACAGGGGGGGCACTGAAGCTTTCTTT.

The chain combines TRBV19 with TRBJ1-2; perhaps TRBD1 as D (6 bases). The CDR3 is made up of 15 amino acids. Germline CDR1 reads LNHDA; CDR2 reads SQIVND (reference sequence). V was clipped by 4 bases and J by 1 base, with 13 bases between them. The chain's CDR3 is CASSRSQGSNYGYTF. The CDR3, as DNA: TGTGCCAGTAGTAGGTCGCAGGGGAGTAACTATGGCTACACCTTC.

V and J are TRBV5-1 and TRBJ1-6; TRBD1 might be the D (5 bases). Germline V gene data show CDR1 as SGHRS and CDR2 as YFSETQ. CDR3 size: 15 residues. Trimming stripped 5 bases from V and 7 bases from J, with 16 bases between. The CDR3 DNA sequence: TGCGCCAGCAGACTTACGGTCGGGGGGAATTCACCCCTCCACTTT. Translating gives CASRLTVGGNSPLHF.

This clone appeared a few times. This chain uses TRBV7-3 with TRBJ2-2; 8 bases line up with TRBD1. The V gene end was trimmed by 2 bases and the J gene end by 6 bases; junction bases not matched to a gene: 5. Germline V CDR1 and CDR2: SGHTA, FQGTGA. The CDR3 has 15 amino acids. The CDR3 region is CASSLRSRGPGELFF. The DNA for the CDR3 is TGTGCCAGCAGCTTACGATCCAGGGGGCCCGGGGAGCTGTTTTTT.

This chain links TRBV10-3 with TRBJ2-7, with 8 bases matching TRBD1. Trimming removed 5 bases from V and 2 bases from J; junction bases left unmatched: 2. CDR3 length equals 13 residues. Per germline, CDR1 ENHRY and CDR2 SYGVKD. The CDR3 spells CAISRQGTYEQYF. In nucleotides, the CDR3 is TGTGCCATCAGTAGACAGGGGACCTACGAGCAGTACTTC.

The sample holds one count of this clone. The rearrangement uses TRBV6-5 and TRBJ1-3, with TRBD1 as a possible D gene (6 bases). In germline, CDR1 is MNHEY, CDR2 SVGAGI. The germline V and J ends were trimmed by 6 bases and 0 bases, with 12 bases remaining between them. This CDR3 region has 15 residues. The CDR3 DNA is TGTGCCAGCAGGCGGGGGCTCTTCTCTGGAAACACCATATATTTT. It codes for CASRRGLFSGNTIYF.